What follows are 32 T cell receptor beta chains derived from one specimen sequenced in a study of a mutant IDH1 vaccine in newly diagnosed glioma. Indicated time point: baseline, week 1 (first vaccination visit). The treatment denotes: pre-vaccination baseline after standard-of-care therapy. Sequencing was performed with immunoSEQ multiplex PCR; in TCRdb, only in-frame clones are kept and a portion is missing. This sample has 80,000 to 100,000 clones, with 80% found just once. The sequencing used PBMCs, collected from a glioma patient treated with radiotherapy, temozolomide or both. These receptors all stem from a man aged 35-49 years with glioma.

A note on this clone: The sample has other DNA sequences that encode this CDR3 too. The chain uses TRBV5-1 and TRBJ2-7; TRBD1 is a possible D gene (6 bases). The length of the CDR3 is 15 residues. CDR1 is SGHRS, CDR2 YFSETQ, per germline. V was trimmed by 0 bases and J by 0 bases, leaving 10 bases between them. The CDR3 protein is CASSLGGRTSYEQYF. Written as DNA, the CDR3 is TGCGCCAGCAGCTTGGGGGGGCGTACCTCCTACGAGCAGTACTTC.

The chain recombines TRBV28 with TRBJ2-1; 11 nucleotides agree with TRBD2. Trimming cost V 3 bases and J 5 bases; bases outside gene matches: 12. Germline-derived CDR1 and CDR2 are MDHEN and SYDVKM. CDR3 length: 18 residues. The chain's CDR3 is CASSFRLAGGSKDNEQFF. The CDR3 coding sequence is TGTGCCAGCAGTTTCCGGCTAGCGGGAGGCTCTAAGGACAATGAGCAGTTCTTC. The entire variable domain, with the rest obtained from reference TRBV28 and TRBJ2-1, is as follows: DVKVTQSSRYLVKRTGEKVFLECVQDMDHENMFWYRQDPGLGLRLIYFSYDVKMKEKGDIPEGYSVSREKKERFSLILESASTNQTSMYLCASSFRLAGGSKDNEQFFGPGTRLTVL.

This rearrangement joins TRBV15 to TRBJ1-1; TRBD1 matches at 8 bases. With 2 bases clipped from V and 8 bases from J, the junction kept 7 bases outside the gene matches. The CDR3 spans 14 residues. Germline values: CDR1 LNHNV, CDR2 YYDKDF (reference sequence). As DNA, the CDR3 is TGTGCCACCAGCAGAATAGGACAGGGTGGAGAAGCTTTCTTT. Translation gives CATSRIGQGGEAFF.

V usage is TRBV29-1 and J usage is TRBJ2-1; maybe TRBD2 (5 bases). Trimming left V 1 base short and J 7 bases short, with 5 bases between. Germline V gene data show CDR1 as SQVTM and CDR2 as ANQGSEA. This CDR3 comprises 11 residues. The DNA for the CDR3 is TGCAGCGTTGAAGGAGGGAATGAGCAGTTCTTC. This translates into CSVEGGNEQFF.

This sequence joins TRBV28 and TRBJ1-2; D is possibly TRBD1 (5 bases). V shed 7 bases and J shed 6 bases, with 15 bases lying between them. The germline V gene has CDR1 MDHEN and CDR2 SYDVKM. The CDR3 consists of 13 residues. CDR3 sequence reads: CASIEVGGDGYTF. For the CDR3, the DNA is TGTGCCAGCATTGAGGTCGGGGGGGATGGCTACACCTTC.

In DNA form, the CDR3 reads TGCGCCAGCAGCCAAGAAGTGGTTGCTAACTATGGCTACACCTTC. Protein sequence: CASSQEVVANYGYTF. The chain joins TRBV4-3 to TRBJ1-2; no reliable D call. Trimming pared 0 bases from V and 0 bases from J, leaving 8 bases between. CDR3 size: 15 residues. Germline V CDR1 and CDR2: LGHNA, YSLEER.

The gene calls are TRBV19 and TRBJ1-1; 9 nucleotides match TRBD1. The V gene end was trimmed by 3 bases and the J gene end by 4 bases; junction bases not matched to a gene: 3. Germline V gene sequence: CDR1 LNHDA, CDR2 SQIVND (reference sequence). The CDR3 covers 14 residues. For the CDR3, the DNA is TGTGCCAGTAGTATTACAGGGGGCGTCACTGAAGCTTTCTTT. Amino acid sequence: CASSITGGVTEAFF.

The chain carries TRBV6-1 and TRBJ2-7; 8 nucleotides align to TRBD2. With V trimmed by 7 bases and J by 0 bases, 8 bases remained unmatched. CDR3 length equals 15 residues. The V gene's germline CDR1 is MNHNS and CDR2 SASEGT. CDR3 nucleotide sequence: TGTGCCAGCACTACCATAGCGGGACTCTCCTACGAGCAGTACTTC. Its protein is CASTTIAGLSYEQYF.

The chain employs TRBV21-1 and TRBJ1-5; the D call of TRBD1 is as the table states it, not checked on the DNA. TRBV21-1 is a documented pseudogene. This CDR3 comprises 18 residues. Here the CDR3 reads CASSKGQGDRGINQPQHF. CDR3 DNA sequence: TGTGCCAGCAGCAAAGGGCAAGGCGACAGGGGGATTAATCAGCCCCAGCATTTT.

The chain recombines TRBV29-1 with TRBJ2-7, with D hard to call. The CDR3 length is 12 residues. CDR1 is SQVTM, CDR2 ANQGSEA, per germline. V was shortened by 2 bases and J by 2 bases, with 7 bases between the two germline ends. The CDR3 here is CSVETLTYEQYF. CDR3 nucleotide sequence: TGCAGCGTTGAAACACTAACCTACGAGCAGTACTTC.

This chain uses TRBV5-4 with TRBJ2-2, with D possibly matching TRBD2 (5 bases). Germline CDR1 reads SGHNT; CDR2 reads YYREEE (reference sequence). The CDR3 sequence is 15 residues long. The V end lost 4 bases, the J end lost 5 bases, and 15 bases lay between the germline ends. CDR3: CASSLGSKVTGELFF. DNA of the CDR3: TGTGCCAGCAGCCTGGGGAGCAAAGTGACCGGGGAGCTGTTTTTT.

This clone occurred a few times. This chain joins TRBV18 and TRBJ1-4, with 10 positions matching TRBD1. Germline CDR1 is KGHSH and CDR2 is LQKENI. V was clipped by 5 bases and J by 5 bases; unmatched bases: 2. The CDR3 contains 14 residues. As DNA, the CDR3 is TGTGCCAGCTCAAGGACAGGGGGGAATGAAAAACTGTTTTTT. It is translated as CASSRTGGNEKLFF.

This chain connects TRBV6-5 to TRBJ1-1; no firm D call. The CDR3 is 8 residues long. Germline V gives CDR1 MNHEY, CDR2 SVGAGI. V lost 8 bases and J 11 bases, leaving 6 bases between the germline ends. The CDR3 sequence is CASFRAFF. The CDR3 DNA is TGTGCCAGCTTTAGGGCTTTCTTT.

This clone was observed a single time. This chain uses TRBV19 with TRBJ1-2; weak D call: TRBD1 (6 bases). The CDR3 spans 14 residues. V was clipped by 3 bases and J by 1 base, with 9 bases between them. CDR1 LNHDA and CDR2 SQIVND come from the germline V gene (reference sequence). This chain's CDR3 is CASSITGINYGYTF. The CDR3 DNA reads as TGTGCCAGTAGTATCACAGGGATTAACTATGGCTACACCTTC.

V and J are TRBV7-6 and TRBJ2-5; D might be TRBD1 or TRBD2, each matching 6 bases. Germline-derived CDR1 and CDR2 are SGHVS and FNYEAQ. With 7 bases removed from V and 1 base from J, the gap between germline ends came to 13 bases. The CDR3 has 14 amino acids. The CDR3 coding sequence is TGTGCCAGCACCCAGAGGGGGGCCCAAGAGACCCAGTACTTC. Amino acid sequence: CASTQRGAQETQYF.

Worth noting for this clone: The junction shows a germline mismatch at one end, possibly a read error. The V and J genes are TRBV7-7 and TRBJ2-1, with 14 bases fitting TRBD2. The CDR3 loop spans 16 amino acids. Germline V lookup: CDR1 SSHAT, CDR2 FNYEAQ (reference sequence). CDR3 bases: TGTGCTAGCAGCCCCCGGACTAGCGGGGGGCGTAATGAGCAGTTCTTC. Its protein is CASSPRTSGGRNEQFF. The full variable domain, rest sourced from reference TRBV7-7 and TRBJ2-1, is GAGVSQSPRYKVTKRGQDVTLRCDPISSHATLYWYQQALGQGPEFLTYFNYEAQPDKSGLPSDRFSAERPEGSISTLTIQRTEQRDSAMYRCASSPRTSGGRNEQFFGPGTRLTVL.

The chain recombines TRBV9 with TRBJ2-5, with TRBD2 identical over 8 bases. CDR3 size: 15 residues. V was clipped by 5 bases and J by 1 base; unmatched bases: 7. Germline V lookup: CDR1 SGDLS, CDR2 YYNGEE. This CDR3 reads CASSFGLAPQETQYF. CDR3 DNA sequence: TGTGCCAGCAGTTTTGGACTAGCTCCCCAAGAGACCCAGTACTTC.

This clone has more than one count but fewer than ten. The rearrangement uses TRBV6-1 and TRBJ1-1, with 10 nucleotides matching TRBD1. This CDR3 is built from 14 residues. Germline V lookup: CDR1 MNHNS, CDR2 SASEGT. J gave up 2 bases and V 6 bases, and 3 bases lay outside the gene matches. The CDR3 region has the DNA TGTGCCAGCAGAGACAGGGGGCTAAACACTGAAGCTTTCTTT. It yields the protein CASRDRGLNTEAFF.

The rearrangement joins TRBV15 to TRBJ2-7; 10 nucleotides match TRBD2. This CDR3 contains 15 residues. Losses at the gene ends were 0 bases for V and 6 bases for J; bases not matched to a gene: 5. Germline CDR1 LNHNV, CDR2 YYDKDF (reference sequence). The CDR3 region has the DNA TGTGCCACCAGCAGAGATTCGGTAGCGGGGGGCGAGCAGTACTTC. This gives the protein CATSRDSVAGGEQYF.

J is TRBJ2-1 and V is TRBV29-1; possibly TRBD2 for D (6 bases). Deletions cut 0 bases from V and 6 bases from J, with 12 bases between. The CDR3 has 14 residues. CDR1 SQVTM and CDR2 ANQGSEA come from the germline V gene. The CDR3 coding sequence is TGCAGCGTTGAAGATCGCGCTAGCGCCAATGAGCAGTTCTTC. It translates to CSVEDRASANEQFF.

This clone has just a few counts. The chain employs TRBV6-6 and TRBJ1-1; the D is unclear. The CDR3 sequence is 9 residues long. The germline CDR1 and CDR2 sequences are MNHNY and SVGAGI (reference sequence). The CDR3 reads CAVSTEAFF. In DNA, the CDR3 is TGTGCGGTTTCGACTGAAGCTTTCTTT.

The V call is TRBV5-1, the J call TRBJ2-3; 13 positions agree with TRBD2. CDR1 SGHRS and CDR2 YFSETQ come from the germline V gene. J lost 6 bases, V lost 4 bases, and 11 bases had no gene match. This CDR3 contains 17 residues. This CDR3 reads CASSDGLAGVPRDTQYF. CDR3 coding DNA: TGCGCCAGCAGCGACGGACTAGCGGGGGTTCCCCGGGATACGCAGTATTTT.

The chain joins TRBV7-2 to TRBJ1-3; no clear D gene. V was cut by 1 base and J by 4 bases, with 17 bases left in between. The CDR3 is made up of 17 amino acids. CDR1 and CDR2 from the germline V gene are SGHTA and FQGNSA. The CDR3 nucleotides are TGTGCCAGCAGCTTAGTCGGCCGGCGGTTAGGAGGAAACACCATATATTTT. Translating it yields CASSLVGRRLGGNTIYF.

The chain links TRBV11-2 to TRBJ2-5; 8 bases fit TRBD2. CDR3 length equals 15 residues. V gave up 1 base and J gave up 1 base; unmatched junction bases: 2. Looked up from germline, CDR1 is SGHAT and CDR2 is FQNNGV. CDR3 residues: CASSLVRGAQETQYF. The CDR3 region has the DNA TGTGCCAGCAGCTTAGTGCGGGGGGCCCAAGAGACCCAGTACTTC.

The rearrangement joins TRBV7-9 to TRBJ2-1, with 14 bases fitting TRBD2. This CDR3 contains 16 residues. The germline gives CDR1 SEHNR, CDR2 FQNEAQ (reference sequence). The J segment lost 7 bases and the V segment lost 4 bases, leaving 6 bases of the junction unmatched. The CDR3 protein is CASSSRLAGGWNEQFF. DNA of the CDR3: TGTGCCAGCAGCTCGCGACTAGCGGGAGGGTGGAATGAGCAGTTCTTC.

The chain links TRBV7-8 to TRBJ2-5; 8 nucleotides agree with TRBD1. The CDR3 totals 13 residues. The V gene end was trimmed by 4 bases and the J gene end by 4 bases; junction bases not matched to a gene: 2. Germline V lookup: CDR1 SGHVS, CDR2 FQNEAQ. The CDR3: CASSYDRGETQYF. The CDR3 DNA reads as TGTGCCAGCAGCTACGACAGGGGAGAGACCCAGTACTTC.

The chain employs TRBV29-1 and TRBJ2-5, with D possibly TRBD2 on 6 matching bases. The V gene's germline CDR1 is SQVTM and CDR2 ANQGSEA. The germline V and J ends were trimmed by 2 bases and 5 bases, with 12 bases remaining between them. CDR3 size: 13 residues. The CDR3 here is CSVERSGRETQYF. For the CDR3, the DNA is TGCAGCGTTGAAAGATCAGGGAGGGAGACCCAGTACTTC.

The CDR3 reads CASYRIAGGPTPYNEQFF. CDR3 nucleotides: TGTGCCAGCTACCGAATAGCGGGAGGGCCTACGCCTTACAATGAGCAGTTCTTC. V usage is TRBV27 and J usage is TRBJ2-1; TRBD2 agrees at 11 bases. This CDR3 has 18 residues. V lost 8 bases to trimming and J lost 4 bases; unmatched junction nucleotides: 16. The V gene's germline CDR1 is MNHEY and CDR2 SMNVEV (reference sequence).

The chain employs TRBV28 and TRBJ2-7; 8 bases are shared with TRBD1. The CDR3 spans 15 residues. Trimming took 4 bases from V and 4 from J; bases not matched to a gene: 9. Germline lookup yields CDR1 MDHEN and CDR2 SYDVKM. CDR3 region: CASSSGQGIQYEQYF. The CDR3 DNA reads TGTGCCAGCAGTTCAGGACAGGGAATCCAATACGAGCAGTACTTC.

J is TRBJ1-6 and V is TRBV4-3; TRBD1 matches at 10 bases. CDR1 and CDR2 from the germline V gene are LGHNA and YSLEER. Trimming took 0 bases from V and 10 from J; bases not matched to a gene: 3. This CDR3 is 15 amino acids long. As DNA, the CDR3 is TGCGCCAGCAGCCAAGAGGGGACAGGGGAATCACCCCTCCACTTT. It yields the protein CASSQEGTGESPLHF.

This clone was detected a few times. The rearrangement joins TRBV6-5 to TRBJ1-1; unclear D gene. The CDR3 extends over 14 amino acids. V was pared by 2 bases and J by 11 bases, with 18 bases between. Germline values: CDR1 MNHEY, CDR2 SVGAGI. The CDR3, as DNA: TGTGCCAGCAGTTACGCGGGAGCTAGAAACTGGGCTTTCTTT. It yields the protein CASSYAGARNWAFF.

V gene TRBV6-4 combines with J gene TRBJ2-1; D ambiguous. The CDR3 is 16 amino acids. Trimming cost V 7 bases and J 5 bases, with 21 bases left between them. The germline V gene has CDR1 MRHNA and CDR2 SNTAGT. CDR3 in DNA: TGTGCCAGCACCGCTGTCCCCTCGAGAACCAACAATGAGCAGTTCTTC. Its protein product is CASTAVPSRTNNEQFF.